This TCR beta chain was recorded in a study of cytomegalovirus exposure and HLA in healthy donors. About this clone itself: Its cognate antigen is unknown.

Among the approximately 110 subjects of the validation cohort, separate from the approximately 700-subject first cohort, were the donors. Study conclusions and caveats: Three chains linked to CMV were shown in vitro to be specific for CMV antigens. Most TCR sequences showed up rarely, but some public TCRs showed up in many donors.

Here immunoSEQ multiplex PCR was the method, and the copy in TCRdb shows in-frame clones only, minus some. The sample consists of approximately 180,000 clones, roughly 86% of them appearing once. CDR3 length: 15 residues. Germline V gene sequence: CDR1 SGHTA, CDR2 FQGTGA. With 5 bases clipped from V and 5 bases from J, the junction kept 9 bases outside the gene matches. This sequence originates from a man between 18 and 29 years old in good health and CMV-seropositive. Material for sequencing was PBMCs. This chain connects TRBV7-3 to TRBJ2-7; 10 positions agree with TRBD1. CDR3 coding DNA: TGTGCCAGCAGCCCTTCCGGGACAGGGGTCCACGAGCAGTACTTC. Encoded protein: CASSPSGTGVHEQYF. Variable domain in full (rest from reference TRBV7-3 and TRBJ2-7): GAGVSQTPSNKVTEKGKYVELRCDPISGHTALYWYRQSLGQGPEFLIYFQGTGAADDSGLPNDRFFAVRPEGSVSTLKIQRTERGDSAVYLCASSPSGTGVHEQYFGPGTRLTVT.